This TCR beta chain is drawn from a study of blood T cell repertoires in COVID-19. In the authors' workflow: Reference gene primer amplification in the assay estimated nucleated cell counts. The data were produced by immunoSEQ multiplex PCR, yet TCRdb's version contains in-frame clones alone and is incomplete. V, J and clone size reflect that table, while D and trimming were determined from the DNA. Of some 290,000 clones listed, about 90% were seen once; the top ten hold about 11%. Seattle-derived patients entered the study during active infection and were followed longitudinally. Germline lookup yields CDR1 SQVTM and CDR2 ANQGSEA. CDR3 length equals 13 residues. V was cut by 4 bases and J by 2 bases, with 12 bases left in between.

This sequence joins TRBV29-1 and TRBJ2-7; no clear D gene. The sequence derives from a woman in her 30s with COVID-19, enrolled during active disease. The sequencing input was peripheral blood. DNA of the CDR3: TGCAGCGTTGGATACCTAGATGCCTACGAGCAGTACTTC. It encodes CSVGYLDAYEQYF.